Shown below are 11 T cell receptor beta chains from a single sample sequenced in a study of regulatory T cells in long-lasting Graves disease. Building the TCR beta libraries relied on iRepertoire HTBI primers, and CDR3 regions underwent Arm-PCR. TCRdb used MiXCR to reprocess the multiplex PCR reads, holding one entry per CDR3 protein. The sample lists hundreds of thousands of distinct CDR3 sequences; roughly a sixth were seen once. Time point denoted: newly diagnosed GD, antithyroid drugs for less than 3 months. There was RNA extracted from PBMCs, and the TCR library was made from it. These data were also filed under a second study, of T cells in Graves' hyperthyroidism and ophthalmopathy.

The specimen comprised peripheral blood mononuclear cells (PBMCs), sampled at new diagnosis, from a patient treated with antithyroid drugs. The receptors derive from a middle-aged man with Graves disease.

This clonotype occurred a few times. This may come from a read error, since a much larger clone is one base off. V usage is TRBV6-1 and J usage is TRBJ2-2, with D possibly TRBD2 on 6 matching bases. This CDR3 has 13 residues. CDR1 is MNHNS and CDR2 is SASEGT in the germline V gene. The CDR3 loop reads CASSIVLAGGLFF. The CDR3 nucleotides are TGTGCCAGCAGTATAGTGTTGGCCGGGGGGCTGTTTTTT.

The rearrangement uses TRBV7-9 and TRBJ2-3; TRBD1 aligns across 10 bases. V lost 4 bases to trimming and J lost 2 bases; unmatched junction nucleotides: 3. CDR1 is SEHNR, CDR2 FQNEAQ, per germline (reference sequence). The CDR3 has 15 amino acids. The CDR3 sequence: CASSSGTGATDTQYF. In DNA form, the CDR3 reads TGTGCCAGCAGCTCCGGGACAGGGGCCACAGATACGCAGTATTTT.

At least ten counts were recorded for this clonotype. The genes are TRBV28 and TRBJ1-5; no definite D call. V lost 3 bases, J lost 2 bases, and 14 bases lay in between. Germline CDR1 MDHEN, CDR2 SYDVKM. The CDR3 contains 16 residues. CDR3 DNA: TGTGCCAGCAGTTTCATAAACGCTGGGGGCAATCAGCCCCAGCATTTT. It specifies CASSFINAGGNQPQHF. The variable domain in full, completed from reference TRBV28 and TRBJ1-5, reads DVKVTQSSRYLVKRTGEKVFLECVQDMDHENMFWYRQDPGLGLRLIYFSYDVKMKEKGDIPEGYSVSREKKERFSLILESASTNQTSMYLCASSFINAGGNQPQHFGDGTRLSIL.

A few counts support this clonotype. Since a much larger clone is just one base distant, this may be a read error. The chain carries TRBV7-9 and TRBJ1-4; D unresolved. V was cut by 5 bases and J by 7 bases, with 17 bases left in between. The length of the CDR3 is 15 residues. CDR1 SEHNR and CDR2 FQNEAQ come from the germline V gene (reference sequence). This CDR3 is CASSPFERYAEKLFF. The DNA for the CDR3 is TGTGCCAGCAGCCCCTTTGAGAGGTACGCTGAAAAACTGTTTTTT.

J is TRBJ2-2 and V is TRBV27, with 8 bases lining up with TRBD2. In germline, CDR1 is MNHEY, CDR2 SMNVEV (reference sequence). J lost 1 base, V lost 3 bases, and 7 bases had no gene match. The CDR3 spans 17 residues. CDR3 region: CASSFGGGLLNTGELFF. Here the CDR3 DNA reads TGTGCCAGCAGTTTCGGGGGGGGCCTGCTGAACACCGGGGAGCTGTTTTTT.

In its sample, this clonotype was seen many times. The chain joins TRBV5-1 to TRBJ2-1; 9 bases agree with TRBD2. V shed 4 bases and J 7 bases; nucleotides not matched to a gene: 12. Germline CDR1 SGHRS, CDR2 YFSETQ. CDR3 length equals 16 residues. The CDR3 DNA follows: TGCGCCAGCAGCACCCCTCGACTAGCGGCGACAAATGAGCAGTTCTTC. Protein product: CASSTPRLAATNEQFF. The full variable domain, rest sourced from reference TRBV5-1 and TRBJ2-1, is KAGVTQTPRYLIKTRGQQVTLSCSPISGHRSVSWYQQTPGQGLQFLFEYFSETQRNKGNFPGRFSGRQFSNSRSEMNVSTLELGDSALYLCASSTPRLAATNEQFFGPGTRLTVL.

The rearrangement uses TRBV6-4 and TRBJ1-3; unclear D gene. The ends were cut back, 2 bases at V and 0 bases at J, with 14 bases in the middle. CDR1 is MRHNA and CDR2 is SNTAGT in the germline V gene. The length of the CDR3 is 17 residues. CDR3 sequence reads: CASSDRAGLSSGNTIYF. The CDR3 DNA reads as TGTGCCAGCAGTGACCGGGCTGGGCTTAGCTCTGGAAACACCATATATTTT.

This clonotype was seen at least ten times. The chain carries TRBV12-3 or TRBV12-4 and TRBJ2-5, with D perhaps TRBD2 (5 bases). With 3 bases removed from V and 3 bases from J, the gap between germline ends came to 8 bases. The CDR3 is 13 amino acids. The CDR3 protein is CASSFPGKETQYF. The CDR3 DNA is TGTGCCAGCAGTTTTCCCGGGAAAGAGACCCAGTACTTC.

This clonotype was seen a handful of times. The rearrangement links TRBV9 to TRBJ2-2; D possibly corresponds to TRBD1 (5 bases). Trimming stripped 1 base from V and 4 bases from J, with 11 bases between. CDR1 SGDLS and CDR2 YYNGEE come from the germline V gene. The CDR3 extends over 15 amino acids. The CDR3 DNA follows: TGTGCCAGCAGCGTACAGGGCGACGCCACCGGGGAGCTGTTTTTT. Protein sequence: CASSVQGDATGELFF.

In this sample, this clonotype turned up many times. The J gene is TRBJ2-7, the V gene TRBV7-3; D is perhaps TRBD1 (5 bases). Germline CDR1 SGHTA, CDR2 FQGTGA. The length of the CDR3 is 13 residues. The ends were cut back, 1 base at V and 6 bases at J, with 10 bases in the middle. The CDR3 spells CASSLNSGREQYF. The CDR3 nucleotides are TGTGCCAGCAGCTTAAATTCAGGGCGCGAGCAGTACTTC.

The sample holds many counts of this clonotype. The V call is TRBV5-1, the J call TRBJ1-2; tentative D call: TRBD1 (6 bases). The V gene lost 5 bases and the J gene lost 1 base, with 12 bases spanning the gap. CDR1 and CDR2 from the germline V gene are SGHRS and YFSETQ. The CDR3 is 14 amino acids. CDR3 in DNA: TGCGCCAGCAGGCCGGGGACATATAACTATGGCTACACCTTC. Encoded protein: CASRPGTYNYGYTF.